This TCR beta chain is from a study of blood T cell repertoires in COVID-19. The wider study: Samples came from the United States, Italy and Spain, spanning acute and convalescent COVID-19.

The CDR3 totals 15 residues. The V gene's germline CDR1 is LNHDA and CDR2 SQIVND (reference sequence). V was clipped by 5 bases and J by 6 bases; unmatched bases: 8. The data were produced by immunoSEQ multiplex PCR, yet TCRdb's version contains in-frame clones alone and is incomplete. Counted here are hundreds of thousands of clones, 86% occurring once; the ten biggest clones make up 1.4%. The chain recombines TRBV19 with TRBJ2-2; 8 nucleotides agree with TRBD1. The sequence came from a woman under 40 with active or convalescent COVID-19. Sequenced: peripheral blood. The CDR3 nucleotides read TGTGCCAGTAGTGACAGGGGAATTGGACCCGGGGAGCTGTTTTTT. This sequence encodes CASSDRGIGPGELFF. Based on the CDR3 plus reference TRBV19 and TRBJ2-2, the full variable domain is DGGITQSPKYLFRKEGQNVTLSCEQNLNHDAMYWYRQDPGQGLRLIYYSQIVNDFQKGDIAEGYSVSREKKESFPLTVTSAQKNPTAFYLCASSDRGIGPGELFFGEGSRLTVL.